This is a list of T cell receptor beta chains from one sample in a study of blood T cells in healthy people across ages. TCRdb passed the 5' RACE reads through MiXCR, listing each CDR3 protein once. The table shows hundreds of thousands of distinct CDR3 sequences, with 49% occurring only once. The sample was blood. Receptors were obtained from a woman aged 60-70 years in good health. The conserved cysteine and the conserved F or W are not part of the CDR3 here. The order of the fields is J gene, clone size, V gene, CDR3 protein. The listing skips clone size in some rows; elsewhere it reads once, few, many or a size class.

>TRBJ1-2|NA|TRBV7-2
ASSFNRVTNYGYT
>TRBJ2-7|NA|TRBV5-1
ASSWAGEAYNEQY
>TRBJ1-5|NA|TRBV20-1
SAHPTGSNQPQH
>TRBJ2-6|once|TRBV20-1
SAKHRDSQISGANVLT
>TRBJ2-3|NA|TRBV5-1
ATGRDRPGDTQY
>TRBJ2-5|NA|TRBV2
ASHWTSGIETQY
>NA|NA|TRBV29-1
SALAGEGTQY
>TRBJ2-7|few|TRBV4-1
ASSQVPGQGLEQY
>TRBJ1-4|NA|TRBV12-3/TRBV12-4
ASSFGTLGEKLF
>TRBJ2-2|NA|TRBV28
ASSLRIYAGELF
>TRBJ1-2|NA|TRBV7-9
ASSPRGGTNYGYT
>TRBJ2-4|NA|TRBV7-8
ASSMNRGNIQY
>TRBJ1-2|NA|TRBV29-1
SVVGQGNDGYT
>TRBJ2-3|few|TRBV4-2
ASSQDWLASTDTQY
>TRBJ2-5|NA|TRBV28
ATAGQHQETQY
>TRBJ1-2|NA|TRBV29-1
SGGTNPNYGYT
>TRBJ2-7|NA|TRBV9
ASSVDPVPGTGTYEQY
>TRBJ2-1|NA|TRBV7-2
ASSPTSGRIYNEQF
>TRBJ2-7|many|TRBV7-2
ASSLFNEQY
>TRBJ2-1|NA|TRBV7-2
ASSRIAGGGYNEQF
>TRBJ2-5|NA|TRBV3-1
ASSQAGDAKGETQY
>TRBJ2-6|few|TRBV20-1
SARTYSRGSGANVLT
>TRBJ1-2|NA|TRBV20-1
SADRGVYGYT
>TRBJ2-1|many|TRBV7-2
ASSQLAGGYNEQF
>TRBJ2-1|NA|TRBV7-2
ASSLSASGKYNEQF
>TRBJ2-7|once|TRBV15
ATSDPEGQGSSYEQY
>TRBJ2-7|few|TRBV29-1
SVGRTSGSSYEQY
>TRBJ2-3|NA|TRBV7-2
ASSERGTSTDTQY
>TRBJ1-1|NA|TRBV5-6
AGSFATGQGTEAF
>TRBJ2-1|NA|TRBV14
ASSQVGTYNEQF
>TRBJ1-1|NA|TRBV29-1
GVLQRANTEAF
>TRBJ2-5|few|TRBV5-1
ASSLDSGMETQY
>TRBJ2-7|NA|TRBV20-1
SATPTNRAVSYEQY
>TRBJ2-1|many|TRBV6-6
ASMELWGEQF
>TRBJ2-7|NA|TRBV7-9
ASSAGGRRYEQY